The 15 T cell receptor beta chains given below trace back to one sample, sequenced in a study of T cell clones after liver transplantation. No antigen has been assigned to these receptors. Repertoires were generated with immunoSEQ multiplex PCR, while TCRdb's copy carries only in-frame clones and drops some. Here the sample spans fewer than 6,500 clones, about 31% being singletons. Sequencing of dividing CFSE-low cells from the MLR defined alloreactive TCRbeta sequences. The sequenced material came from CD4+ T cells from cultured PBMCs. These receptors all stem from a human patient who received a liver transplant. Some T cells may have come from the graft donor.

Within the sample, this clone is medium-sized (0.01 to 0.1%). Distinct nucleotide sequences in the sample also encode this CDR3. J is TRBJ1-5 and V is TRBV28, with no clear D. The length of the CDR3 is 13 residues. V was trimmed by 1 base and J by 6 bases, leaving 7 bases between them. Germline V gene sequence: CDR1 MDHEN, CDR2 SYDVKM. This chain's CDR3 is CASSLSARQPQHF. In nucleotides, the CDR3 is TGTGCCAGCAGTTTATCCGCGCGTCAGCCCCAGCATTTT.

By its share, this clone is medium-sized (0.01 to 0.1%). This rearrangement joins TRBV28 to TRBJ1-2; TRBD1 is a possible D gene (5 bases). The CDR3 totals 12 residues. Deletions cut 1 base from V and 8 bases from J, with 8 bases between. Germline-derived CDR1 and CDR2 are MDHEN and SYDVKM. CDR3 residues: CASSLLRDGYTF. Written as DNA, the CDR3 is TGTGCCAGCAGTTTATTGAGGGACGGCTACACCTTC.

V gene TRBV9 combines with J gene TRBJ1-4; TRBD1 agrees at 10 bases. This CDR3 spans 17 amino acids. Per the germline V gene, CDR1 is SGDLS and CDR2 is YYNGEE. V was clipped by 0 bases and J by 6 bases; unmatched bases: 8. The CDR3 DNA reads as TGTGCCAGCAGCGTAGGGGATTCCGGGACAGGGGATGAAAAACTGTTTTTT. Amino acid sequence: CASSVGDSGTGDEKLFF.

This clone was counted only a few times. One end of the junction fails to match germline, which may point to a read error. The CDR3 DNA is TGTGCCAGCAGTTTAGGGGGGGCGAACCCTGAAGCTTTCTTT. It is translated as CASSLGGANPEAFF. V usage is TRBV28 and J usage is TRBJ1-1, with D perhaps matching TRBD1 (6 bases). From germline, CDR1 is MDHEN and CDR2 SYDVKM. The length of the CDR3 is 14 residues.

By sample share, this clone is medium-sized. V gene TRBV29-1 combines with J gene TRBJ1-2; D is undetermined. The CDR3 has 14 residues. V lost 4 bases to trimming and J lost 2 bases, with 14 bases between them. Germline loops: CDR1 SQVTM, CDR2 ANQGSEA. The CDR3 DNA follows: TGCAGCGTTGGCTTGCCCCCACAGAACTATGGCTACACCTTC. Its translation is CSVGLPPQNYGYTF.

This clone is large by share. This chain's CDR3 is CASTQGAFTEAFF. For the CDR3, the DNA is TGTGCCAGCACTCAGGGGGCCTTTACTGAAGCTTTCTTT. The chain employs TRBV7-9 and TRBJ1-1, with 8 nucleotides matching TRBD1. CDR1 and CDR2 from the germline V gene are SEHNR and FQNEAQ (reference sequence). Trimming removed 7 bases from V and 5 bases from J; junction bases left unmatched: 6. The CDR3 extends over 13 amino acids.

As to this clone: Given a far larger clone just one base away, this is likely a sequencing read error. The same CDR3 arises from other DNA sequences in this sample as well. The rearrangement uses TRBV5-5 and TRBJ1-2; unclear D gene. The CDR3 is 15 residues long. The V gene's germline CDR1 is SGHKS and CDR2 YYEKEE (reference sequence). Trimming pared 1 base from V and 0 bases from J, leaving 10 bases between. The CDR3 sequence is CASSLRRGPNYGYTF. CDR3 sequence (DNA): TGTGCCAGCAGCTTGCGCCGTGGGCCTAACTATGGCTACACCTTC.

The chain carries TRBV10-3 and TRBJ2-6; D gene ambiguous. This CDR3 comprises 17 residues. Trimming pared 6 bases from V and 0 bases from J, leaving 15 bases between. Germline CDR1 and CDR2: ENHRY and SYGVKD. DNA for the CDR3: TGTGCCATCAGCGGGCTTATCCTGAGCTCTGGGGCCAACGTCCTGACTTTC. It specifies CAISGLILSSGANVLTF.

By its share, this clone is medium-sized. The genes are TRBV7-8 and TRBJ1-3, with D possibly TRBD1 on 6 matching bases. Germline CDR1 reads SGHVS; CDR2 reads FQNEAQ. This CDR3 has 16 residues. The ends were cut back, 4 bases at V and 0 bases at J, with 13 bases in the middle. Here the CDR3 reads CASSSRQEISGNTIYF. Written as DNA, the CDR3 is TGTGCCAGCAGCTCCCGACAGGAAATCTCTGGAAACACCATATATTTT.

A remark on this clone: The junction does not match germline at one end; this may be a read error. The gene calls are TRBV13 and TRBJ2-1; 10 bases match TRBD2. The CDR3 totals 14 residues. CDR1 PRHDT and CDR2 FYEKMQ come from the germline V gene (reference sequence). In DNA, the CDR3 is TGTGCCTGCAGGTCTAGCGGGAGAAGGGTTGAGCAGTTCTTC. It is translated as CACRSSGRRVEQFF.

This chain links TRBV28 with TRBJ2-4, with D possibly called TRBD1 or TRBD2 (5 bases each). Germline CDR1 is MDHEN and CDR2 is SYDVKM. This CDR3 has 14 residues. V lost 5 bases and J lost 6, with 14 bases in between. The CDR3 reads CASSPTGPLNIQYF. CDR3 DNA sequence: TGTGCCAGCAGTCCCACGGGGCCCCTAAACATTCAGTACTTC. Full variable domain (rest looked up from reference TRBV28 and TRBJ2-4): DVKVTQSSRYLVKRTGEKVFLECVQDMDHENMFWYRQDPGLGLRLIYFSYDVKMKEKGDIPEGYSVSREKKERFSLILESASTNQTSMYLCASSPTGPLNIQYFGAGTRLSVL.

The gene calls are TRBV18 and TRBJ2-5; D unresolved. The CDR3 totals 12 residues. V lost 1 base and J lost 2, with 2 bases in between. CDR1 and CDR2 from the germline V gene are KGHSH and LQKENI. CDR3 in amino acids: CASSPQQETQYF. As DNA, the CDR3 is TGTGCCAGCTCACCACAACAAGAGACCCAGTACTTC.

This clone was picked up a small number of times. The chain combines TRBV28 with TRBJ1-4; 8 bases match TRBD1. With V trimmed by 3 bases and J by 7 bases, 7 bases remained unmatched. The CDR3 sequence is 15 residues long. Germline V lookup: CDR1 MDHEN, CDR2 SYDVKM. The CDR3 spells CASSFGDRRGEKLFF. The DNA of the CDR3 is TGTGCCAGCAGTTTTGGGGACAGGAGGGGTGAAAAACTGTTTTTT. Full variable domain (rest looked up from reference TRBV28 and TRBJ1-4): DVKVTQSSRYLVKRTGEKVFLECVQDMDHENMFWYRQDPGLGLRLIYFSYDVKMKEKGDIPEGYSVSREKKERFSLILESASTNQTSMYLCASSFGDRRGEKLFFGSGTQLSVL.

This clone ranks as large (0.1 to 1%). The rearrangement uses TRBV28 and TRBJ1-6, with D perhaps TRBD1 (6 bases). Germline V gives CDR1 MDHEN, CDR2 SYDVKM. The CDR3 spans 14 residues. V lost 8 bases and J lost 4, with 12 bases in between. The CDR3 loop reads CASAGTGYNSPLHF. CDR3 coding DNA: TGTGCCAGCGCGGGAACAGGGTATAATTCACCCCTCCACTTT.

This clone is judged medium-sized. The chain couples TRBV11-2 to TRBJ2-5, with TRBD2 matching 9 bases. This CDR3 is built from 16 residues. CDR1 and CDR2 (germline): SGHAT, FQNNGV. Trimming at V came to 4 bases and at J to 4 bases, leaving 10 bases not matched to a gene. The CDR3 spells CASSYSGLAFSETQYF. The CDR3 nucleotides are TGTGCCAGCAGCTACTCGGGACTAGCATTTTCAGAGACCCAGTACTTC.